The entry below gives a single T cell receptor (beta chain) sequence along with its context. This clone was seen more than once but under ten times. Its antigen remains unidentified. No qualities accompany the bases; no much larger clone lies one base away. This record belongs to a study of blood T cell repertoires in COVID-19 (dated by TCRdb to 2020 to 2022). For the study in its entirety: Samples covering the acute and convalescent phases of COVID-19 were provided by collaborators in the United States, Italy and Spain. The repertoires were released in a freely available public database intended as a resource for research on the immune response to SARS-CoV-2. The dataset comprised deeply sampled blood TCRbeta repertoires from subjects exposed to, actively infected with, or recovered from COVID-19. The prospective study material was composed of cDNA or gDNA derived from T cells, B-cell-depleted T cells, or PBMCs. A de-identified subject ID, COVID-19 status, age in years and sex were almost always included in the sample metadata. HLA class I and class II types, where available, came from metadata supplied by the sample provider rather than from assay-based typing. Samples came from the ongoing ImmuneRACE study (first 160 participants) plus 1,254 subjects from 6 global collaborators.

Participants in the prospective study were enrolled through a virtual design, were aged roughly 18 to 100 years, and lived in under 25 United States geographic areas. In the prospective study, cohorts were assigned on the basis of participant-reported clinical history obtained from a screening survey and a study questionnaire. In the prospective study, whole blood, serum and a nasopharyngeal or oropharyngeal swab were collected from each participant by mobile phlebotomists. Additional blood draws and questionnaires over an approximately two-month period could optionally be provided by prospective study participants. Before DNA extraction, blood samples from the prospective study were shipped at room temperature or frozen. The immunoSEQ Assay, a bias-controlled multiplex PCR, was used to amplify TCRbeta CDR3 regions from genomic DNA. The original pipeline was this. Within the assay, amplification of reference gene primers was used to estimate how many nucleated cells each sample contained. To quantify the absolute abundance of each unique TCRbeta CDR3 rearrangement, sequence reads were collapsed and filtered. For each sample, productive Simpson clonality was calculated by taking the square root of Simpson's diversity index across productive rearrangements. Sourced from immuneACCESS, this table was stored by TCRdb with only in-frame sequences that have V and J called. A share of the clones is absent; for the studies checked, an unresolved V gene accounts for under half, and the remainder has no known explanation. V, J and clone size derive from that table, while D and trimming were established from the DNA sequence. This sample lists approximately 210,000 clones; about 76% were detected once. The top ten hold more than 8.5% of the sample.

Overall results and qualifications from the work: How much clinical and demographic metadata was included differed by source and by participant, and the metadata was provided uncurated.

The CDR3 runs 15 amino acids, cysteine and phenylalanine included. CDR3 DNA only is kept here, 45 bases in frame from base 1. The germline V gene specifies SGHNT as CDR1 and YENEEA as CDR2. V is pared back by 5 bases and J by 4 bases, with 14 bases lying between the germline termini. The sample taken for sequencing was PBMCs or T cells enriched from blood (not recorded which). The V gene is TRBV11-3 and the J gene is TRBJ2-2, with TRBD2 as a weak D call on 5 bases. The clonotype was recovered from a woman between 50 and 59 years old with acute COVID-19. CDR3 loop: CASSQSSFFTGELFF. The nucleotides are TGTGCCAGCAGCCAATCTAGCTTCTTCACCGGGGAGCTGTTTTTT.